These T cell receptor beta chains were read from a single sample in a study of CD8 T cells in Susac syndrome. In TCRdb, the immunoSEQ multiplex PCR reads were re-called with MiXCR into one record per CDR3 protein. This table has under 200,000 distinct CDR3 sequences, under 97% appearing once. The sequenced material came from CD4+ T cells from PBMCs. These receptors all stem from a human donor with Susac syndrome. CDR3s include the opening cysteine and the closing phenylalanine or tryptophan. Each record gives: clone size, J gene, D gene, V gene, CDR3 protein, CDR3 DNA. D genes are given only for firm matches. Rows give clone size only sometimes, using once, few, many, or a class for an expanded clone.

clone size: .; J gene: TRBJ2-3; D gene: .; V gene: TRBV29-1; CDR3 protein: CSVDLRGGHGGHQYF; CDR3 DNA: TGCAGCGTTGATTTACGAGGCGGGCACGGGGGCCATCAGTATTTT
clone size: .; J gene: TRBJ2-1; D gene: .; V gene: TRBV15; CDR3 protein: CATSPDWRLNNEQFF; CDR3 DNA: TGTGCCACCAGCCCCGACTGGCGACTTAACAATGAGCAGTTCTTC
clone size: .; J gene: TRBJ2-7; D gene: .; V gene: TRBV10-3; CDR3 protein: CAISDPSGAGTYEQYF; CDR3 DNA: TGTGCCATCAGTGACCCATCCGGGGCAGGGACGTACGAGCAGTACTTC
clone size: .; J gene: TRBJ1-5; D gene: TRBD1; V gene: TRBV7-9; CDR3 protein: CASSLGAGQGANQPQHF; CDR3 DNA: TGTGCCAGCAGCTTAGGCGCGGGACAGGGGGCCAATCAGCCCCAGCATTTT
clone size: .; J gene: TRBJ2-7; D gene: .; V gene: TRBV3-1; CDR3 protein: CASSQYREPIYEQYF; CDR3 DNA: TGTGCCAGCAGCCAGTACAGGGAACCCATCTACGAGCAGTACTTC
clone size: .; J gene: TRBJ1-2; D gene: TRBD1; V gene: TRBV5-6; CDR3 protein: CASSFKDRDGYTF; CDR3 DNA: TGTGCCAGCAGCTTTAAGGACAGGGACGGCTACACCTTC
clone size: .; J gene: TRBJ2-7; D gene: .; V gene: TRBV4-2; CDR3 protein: CASSQSSNSYEQYF; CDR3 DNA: TGTGCCAGCAGCCAATCATCCAACTCCTACGAGCAGTACTTC
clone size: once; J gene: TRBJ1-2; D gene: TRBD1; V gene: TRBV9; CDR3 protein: CASSVAWTGMNYGYTF; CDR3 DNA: TGTGCCAGCAGCGTAGCTTGGACAGGGATGAACTATGGCTACACCTTC
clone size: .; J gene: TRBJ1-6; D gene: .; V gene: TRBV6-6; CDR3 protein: CALARGNNSPLHF; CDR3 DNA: TGTGCCCTCGCGAGGGGGAACAATTCACCCCTCCACTTT
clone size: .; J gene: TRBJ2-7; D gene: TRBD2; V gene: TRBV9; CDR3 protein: CASSGGTSGEAYEQYF; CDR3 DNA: TGTGCCAGCAGCGGGGGGACTAGCGGGGAAGCCTACGAGCAGTACTTC
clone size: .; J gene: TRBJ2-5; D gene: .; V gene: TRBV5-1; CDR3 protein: CASSLGDLQTIETQYF; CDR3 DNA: TGCGCCAGCAGCTTGGGGGACCTCCAGACCATAGAGACCCAGTACTTC
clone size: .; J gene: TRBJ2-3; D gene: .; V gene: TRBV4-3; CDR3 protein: CASSQGEHRGTDTQYF; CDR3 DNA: TGCGCCAGCAGCCAAGGAGAACATAGAGGCACAGATACGCAGTATTTT
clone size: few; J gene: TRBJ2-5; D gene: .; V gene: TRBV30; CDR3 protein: CAWSVNYQETQYF; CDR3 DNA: TGTGCCTGGAGTGTTAACTACCAAGAGACCCAGTACTTC
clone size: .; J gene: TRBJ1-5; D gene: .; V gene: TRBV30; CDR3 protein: CAWQAGSQPQHF; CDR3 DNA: TGTGCCTGGCAGGCAGGGAGTCAGCCCCAGCATTTT
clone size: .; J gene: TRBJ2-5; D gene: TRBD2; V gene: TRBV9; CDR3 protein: CASSRGTSGHETQYF; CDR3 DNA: TGTGCCAGCAGCAGGGGGACTAGCGGTCACGAGACCCAGTACTTC
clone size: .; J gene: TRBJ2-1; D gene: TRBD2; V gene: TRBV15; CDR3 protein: CATSSIAGNSYNEQFF; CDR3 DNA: TGTGCCACCAGCAGTATAGCGGGAAACTCCTACAATGAGCAGTTCTTC
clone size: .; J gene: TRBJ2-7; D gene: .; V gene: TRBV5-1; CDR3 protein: CASSSDGYEQYF; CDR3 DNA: TGCGCCAGCAGCTCGGACGGTTACGAGCAGTACTTC
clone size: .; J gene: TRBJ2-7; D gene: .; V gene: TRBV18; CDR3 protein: CASSPLGAGEQYF; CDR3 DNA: TGTGCCAGCTCACCACTGGGGGCGGGCGAGCAGTACTTC
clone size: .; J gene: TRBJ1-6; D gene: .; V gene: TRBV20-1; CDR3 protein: CSAYRDSPLHF; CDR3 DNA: TGCAGTGCGTACAGGGATTCACCCCTCCACTTT
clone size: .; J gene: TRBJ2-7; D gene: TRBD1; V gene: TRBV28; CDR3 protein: CASSLVGGEYEQYF; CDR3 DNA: TGTGCCAGCAGTTTAGTAGGGGGCGAATACGAGCAGTACTTC
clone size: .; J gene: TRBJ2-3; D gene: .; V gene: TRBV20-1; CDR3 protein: CSAGATTNTQYF; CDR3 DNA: TGCAGTGCGGGGGCTACCACAAATACGCAGTATTTT
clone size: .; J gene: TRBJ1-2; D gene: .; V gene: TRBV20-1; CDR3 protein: CSARDEGGIYGYTF; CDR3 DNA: TGCAGTGCTAGAGATGAGGGAGGGATCTATGGCTACACCTTC
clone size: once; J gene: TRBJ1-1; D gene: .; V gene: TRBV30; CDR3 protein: CAWSVGGAVEAFF; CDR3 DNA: TGTGCCTGGAGTGTAGGGGGGGCAGTGGAAGCTTTCTTT
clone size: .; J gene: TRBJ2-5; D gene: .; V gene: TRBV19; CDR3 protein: CASSWASAGETQYF; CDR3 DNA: TGTGCCAGTAGTTGGGCCTCGGCCGGGGAGACCCAGTACTTC
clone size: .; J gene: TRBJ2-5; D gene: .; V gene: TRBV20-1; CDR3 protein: CSASEVQGLGETQYF; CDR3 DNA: TGCAGTGCTAGTGAGGTTCAGGGATTAGGGGAGACCCAGTACTTC
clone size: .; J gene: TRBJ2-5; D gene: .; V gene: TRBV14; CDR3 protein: CASSQLGIEETQYF; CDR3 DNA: TGTGCCAGCAGCCAATTGGGAATTGAGGAGACCCAGTACTTC
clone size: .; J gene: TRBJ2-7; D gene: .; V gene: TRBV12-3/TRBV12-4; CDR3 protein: CASSFRDGVYEQYF; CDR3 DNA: TGTGCCAGCAGTTTCCGGGACGGGGTCTACGAGCAGTACTTC
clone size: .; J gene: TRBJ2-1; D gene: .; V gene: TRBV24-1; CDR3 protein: CATSDWRNKYNEQFF; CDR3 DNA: TGTGCCACCAGTGATTGGCGGAATAAATACAATGAGCAGTTCTTC
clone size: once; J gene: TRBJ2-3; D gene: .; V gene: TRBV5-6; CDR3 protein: CASSVGSGPTDTQYF; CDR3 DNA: TGTGCCAGCAGCGTGGGGTCGGGACCGACAGATACGCAGTATTTT
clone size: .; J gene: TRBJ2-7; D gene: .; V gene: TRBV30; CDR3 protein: CAGTGFSYEQYF; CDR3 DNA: TGTGCAGGGACGGGATTCTCCTACGAGCAGTACTTC